This entry describes one T cell receptor beta chain. The antigen is undetermined. The record originates from a study of regulatory T cells in long-lasting Graves disease. CDR3 length: 15 amino acids. From germline, CDR1 is SGHRS and CDR2 YFSETQ. V was clipped by 6 bases and J by 3 bases, with 19 bases between them. According to the study, TCR beta libraries were built with iRepertoire HTBI primers and CDR3-region Arm-PCR. From the multiplex PCR reads, TCRdb called clonotypes with MiXCR, one entry per CDR3 protein. The table shows hundreds of thousands of distinct CDR3 sequences, with around a fifth occurring only once. Notes on the study in general: Gene preferences differed: TRBV28, TRBJ1-2, TRBJ2-5 in persistent cases.

The time point was: persistent/refractory GD, antithyroid drugs over 5 years with positive TRAb. After RNA was extracted from PBMCs, the TCR library was made from it. The TCR sequence derives from a female donor with Graves disease. The chain couples TRBV5-1 to TRBJ2-7; perhaps D is TRBD1 or TRBD2 (5 bases each). Sequencing was performed on peripheral blood mononuclear cells (PBMCs), taken when the disease was refractory, from a patient treated with antithyroid drugs. The CDR3 DNA sequence: TGCGCCAGCAACCTTCTGGGGACGGGGAACTACGAGCAGTACTTC. It codes for CASNLLGTGNYEQYF.